This T cell receptor (beta chain) was sequenced during a study of blood T cell repertoires in COVID-19. Study overall: There were acute and convalescent COVID-19 samples, and they came from the United States, Italy and Spain.

Assay used: immunoSEQ multiplex PCR; TCRdb lists only in-frame clones, some missing. The data contain approximately 270,000 clones, less than 95% of them seen just once; the ten biggest clones take up 2.5% to 3%. This clone was detected only once. The study assigned cohorts using participant-reported clinical history. All exposed participants met a person with COVID-19 within 2 weeks before entering the study. Between the trimmed V and J ends, which lost 0 bases and 2 bases, there was a span of 14 bases. The CDR3 consists of 17 residues. The germline V gene encodes CDR1 LNHDA and CDR2 SQIVND (reference sequence).

The chain has TRBV19 and TRBJ1-5; D is unresolved. This clonotype was sampled from a man between 40 and 49 years old who had been exposed to COVID-19. The source material was PBMCs or T cells enriched from blood (not recorded which). CDR3 bases: TGTGCCAGTAGTATAGATTCTCGGTTGGTGGGCAATCAGCCCCAGCATTTT. Protein sequence: CASSIDSRLVGNQPQHF. Full variable domain (missing parts from reference TRBV19 and TRBJ1-5): DGGITQSPKYLFRKEGQNVTLSCEQNLNHDAMYWYRQDPGQGLRLIYYSQIVNDFQKGDIAEGYSVSREKKESFPLTVTSAQKNPTAFYLCASSIDSRLVGNQPQHFGDGTRLSIL.